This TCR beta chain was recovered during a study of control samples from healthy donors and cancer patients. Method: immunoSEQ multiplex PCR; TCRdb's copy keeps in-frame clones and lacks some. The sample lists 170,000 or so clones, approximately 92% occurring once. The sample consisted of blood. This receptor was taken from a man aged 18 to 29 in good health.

The CDR3 nucleotides are TGTGCCAGCAGTTTATCGGGGGGAAGACGCGGCATTCAGTACTTC. Encoded protein: CASSLSGGRRGIQYF. The rearrangement uses TRBV27 and TRBJ2-4; weak D call: TRBD2 (6 bases). Germline loops: CDR1 MNHEY, CDR2 SMNVEV (reference sequence). V was cut by 0 bases and J by 9 bases, with 15 bases left in between. This CDR3 is 15 amino acids long.